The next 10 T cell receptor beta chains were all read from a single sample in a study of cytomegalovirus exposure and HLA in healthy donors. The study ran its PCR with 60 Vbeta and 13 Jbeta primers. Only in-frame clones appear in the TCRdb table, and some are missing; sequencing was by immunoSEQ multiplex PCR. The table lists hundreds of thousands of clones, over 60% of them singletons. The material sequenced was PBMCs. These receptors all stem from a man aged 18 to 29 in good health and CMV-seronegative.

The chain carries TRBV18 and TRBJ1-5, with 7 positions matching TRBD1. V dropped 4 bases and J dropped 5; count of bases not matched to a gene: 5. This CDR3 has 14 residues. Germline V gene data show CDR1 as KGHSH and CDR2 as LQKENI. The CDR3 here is CASSQGGTDQPQHF. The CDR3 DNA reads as TGTGCCAGCTCACAAGGGGGCACGGATCAGCCCCAGCATTTT.

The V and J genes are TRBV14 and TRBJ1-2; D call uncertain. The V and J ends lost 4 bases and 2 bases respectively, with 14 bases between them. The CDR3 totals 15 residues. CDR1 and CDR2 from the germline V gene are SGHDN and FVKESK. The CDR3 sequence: CASSPRWVANYGYTF. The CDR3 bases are TGTGCCAGCAGCCCCCGGTGGGTAGCGAACTATGGCTACACCTTC.

CDR3 sequence: CASSVDDRSNQPQHF. The DNA for the CDR3 is TGTGCCAGCAGCGTAGACGACAGAAGCAATCAGCCCCAGCATTTT. The rearrangement joins TRBV9 to TRBJ1-5, with D possibly being TRBD1 (5 bases). Trimming took off 0 bases at V and 1 base at J, with 8 bases between the two ends. Germline V gives CDR1 SGDLS, CDR2 YYNGEE. CDR3 length: 15 residues.

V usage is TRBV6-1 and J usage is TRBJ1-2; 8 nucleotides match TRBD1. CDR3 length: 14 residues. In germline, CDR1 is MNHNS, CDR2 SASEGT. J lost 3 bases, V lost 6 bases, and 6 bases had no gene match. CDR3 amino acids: CASRKTGDHYGYTF. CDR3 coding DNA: TGTGCCAGCAGGAAGACAGGGGACCACTATGGCTACACCTTC.

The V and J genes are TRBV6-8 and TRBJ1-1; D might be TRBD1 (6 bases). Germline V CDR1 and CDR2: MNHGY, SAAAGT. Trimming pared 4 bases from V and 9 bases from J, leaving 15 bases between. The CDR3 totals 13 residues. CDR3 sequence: CASSLRGAKKAFF. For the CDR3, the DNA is TGTGCCAGCAGTTTACGGGGGGCGAAGAAAGCTTTCTTT.

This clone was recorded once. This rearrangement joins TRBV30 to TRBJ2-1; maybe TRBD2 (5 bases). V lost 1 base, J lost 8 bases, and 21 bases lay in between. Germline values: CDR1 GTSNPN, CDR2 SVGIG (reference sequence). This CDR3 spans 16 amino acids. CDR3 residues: CAWSGRQAAALYEQFF. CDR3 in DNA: TGTGCCTGGAGTGGCCGACAAGCGGCAGCTTTATATGAGCAGTTCTTC. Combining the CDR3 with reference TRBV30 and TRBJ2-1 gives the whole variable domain SQTIHQWPATLVQPVGSPLSLECTVEGTSNPNLYWYRQAAGRGLQLLFYSVGIGQISSEVPQNLSASRPQDRQFILSSKKLLLSDSGFYLCAWSGRQAAALYEQFFGPGTRLTVL.

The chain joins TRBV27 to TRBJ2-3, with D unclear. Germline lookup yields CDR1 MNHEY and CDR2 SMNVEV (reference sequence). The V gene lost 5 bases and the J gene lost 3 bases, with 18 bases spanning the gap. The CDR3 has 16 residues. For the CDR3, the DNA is TGTGCCAGCAGTCCACAACCTTCGTTGAGGACAGATACGCAGTATTTT. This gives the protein CASSPQPSLRTDTQYF.

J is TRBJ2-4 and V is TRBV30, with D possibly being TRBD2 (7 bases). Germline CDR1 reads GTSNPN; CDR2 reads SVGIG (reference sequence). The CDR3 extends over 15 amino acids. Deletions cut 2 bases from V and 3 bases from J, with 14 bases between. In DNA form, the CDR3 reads TGTGCCTGGAGTCTAGGGGGGGTGGGCAAAAACATTCAGTACTTC. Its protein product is CAWSLGGVGKNIQYF.

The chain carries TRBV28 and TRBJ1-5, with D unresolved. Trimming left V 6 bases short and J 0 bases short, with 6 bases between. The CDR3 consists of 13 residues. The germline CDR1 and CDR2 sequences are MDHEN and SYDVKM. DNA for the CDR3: TGTGCCAGCAGCCCAAATAGCAATCAGCCCCAGCATTTT. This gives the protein CASSPNSNQPQHF.

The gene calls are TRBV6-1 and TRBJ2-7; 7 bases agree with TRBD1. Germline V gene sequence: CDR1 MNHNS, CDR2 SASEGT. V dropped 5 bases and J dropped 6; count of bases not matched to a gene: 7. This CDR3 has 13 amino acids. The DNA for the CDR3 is TGTGCCAGCAGTCTCAACGACAGGGCCGAGCAGTACTTC. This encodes CASSLNDRAEQYF.